Only one count was recorded for the clone carrying this T cell receptor (beta chain). This specimen comes from a study of technical replicates of blood from several donors. Sequencing was performed with immunoSEQ multiplex PCR; in TCRdb, only in-frame clones are kept and a portion is missing. The sample lists about 15,000 clones; 80% to 90% were seen once. Germline V gives CDR1 SNHLY, CDR2 FYNNEI. The V gene end was trimmed by 5 bases and the J gene end by 3 bases; junction bases not matched to a gene: 4. This CDR3 is 15 amino acids long. Material: PBMCs. This TCR derives from a human donor in good health. V gene TRBV2 combines with J gene TRBJ1-5; 10 bases align to TRBD1. The CDR3 reads CASSLTGGDNQPQHF. The DNA of the CDR3 is TGTGCCAGCAGTCTGACAGGGGGCGACAATCAGCCCCAGCATTTT.